The 28 T cell receptor beta chains given below trace back to one sample, sequenced in a study of shared clonotypes between healthy human individuals. In the naive CD8 group, cells lacked CD45RO and were positively selected for CCR7, so terminally differentiated effector memory CD45RA+ cells were left out. The method was immunoSEQ multiplex PCR; TCRdb's version includes in-frame clones alone and lacks a portion of them. Of some 630,000 clones listed, approximately 96% are singletons. Specimen: naive CD8+ T cells sorted from blood. The receptors shown here come from a woman between 25 and 40 years old in good health.

The rearrangement links TRBV10-1 to TRBJ2-5, with 8 nucleotides matching TRBD2. Germline V gene lookup returns CDR1 WNHNN and CDR2 SYGVQD (reference sequence). V gave up 4 bases and J gave up 4 bases; unmatched junction bases: 8. CDR3 length: 15 amino acids. CDR3 DNA sequence: TGCGCCAGCAGTGCTGAGCGGGAGACGGCAGAGACCCAGTACTTC. Protein sequence: CASSAERETAETQYF.

V is TRBV5-5 and J is TRBJ2-7; D may be TRBD1 (6 bases). Germline CDR1 is SGHKS and CDR2 is YYEKEE (reference sequence). Trimming cost V 4 bases and J 2 bases, with 10 bases left between them. The length of the CDR3 is 13 residues. The CDR3 here is CASSTGQTYEQYF. CDR3 DNA sequence: TGTGCCAGCAGCACGGGACAAACCTACGAGCAGTACTTC.

V and J are TRBV6-1 and TRBJ1-5; the D is unclear. The CDR3 totals 14 residues. Trimming pared 2 bases from V and 10 bases from J, leaving 15 bases between. Germline V gene sequence: CDR1 MNHNS, CDR2 SASEGT. CDR3 DNA sequence: TGTGCCAGCAGTGAAAGGGCGACGCCCATCCCCCAGCATTTT. Protein: CASSERATPIPQHF.

The V gene is TRBV27, the J gene TRBJ2-1, with D uncertain. CDR1 is MNHEY, CDR2 SMNVEV, per germline (reference sequence). The V end lost 2 bases, the J end lost 4 bases, and 12 bases lay between the germline ends. This CDR3 contains 15 residues. Written as DNA, the CDR3 is TGTGCCAGCAGTTTAGCCGGGTCAGGTTACAATGAGCAGTTCTTC. This translates into CASSLAGSGYNEQFF.

V usage is TRBV4-1 and J usage is TRBJ2-2; 8 nucleotides align to TRBD1. This CDR3 is 15 amino acids long. The germline CDR1 and CDR2 sequences are MGHRA and YSYEKL. V was pared by 1 base and J by 9 bases, with 7 bases of the junction left unmatched. The CDR3 region is CASSQGTGPHRELFF. As DNA, the CDR3 is TGCGCCAGCAGCCAAGGGACAGGGCCACACCGGGAGCTGTTTTTT.

The chain links TRBV10-1 to TRBJ2-5, with 7 bases fitting TRBD2. V was clipped by 7 bases and J by 4 bases; unmatched bases: 6. Germline CDR1 and CDR2: WNHNN and SYGVQD (reference sequence). The CDR3 loop spans 13 amino acids. DNA of the CDR3: TGCGCCAGCAATGGTGAGCGGGGAGAGACCCAGTACTTC. This encodes CASNGERGETQYF.

This clone was detected only once. The rearrangement uses TRBV5-6 and TRBJ2-7; TRBD1 matches 7 bases. This CDR3 spans 16 amino acids. In germline, CDR1 is SGHDT, CDR2 YYEEEE. V lost 2 bases and J lost 1; bases outside the gene matches: 9. CDR3 coding DNA: TGTGCCAGCAGCTTCCTTGGTACAGGGGTGTCCTACGAGCAGTACTTC. Amino acids: CASSFLGTGVSYEQYF.

This chain uses TRBV6-6 with TRBJ2-1, with 13 positions matching TRBD2. This CDR3 contains 16 residues. Germline V gives CDR1 MNHNY, CDR2 SVGAGI (reference sequence). V was clipped by 6 bases and J by 7 bases; unmatched bases: 9. The CDR3 is CASSSQLAGGLNEQFF. CDR3 DNA: TGTGCCAGCAGCTCCCAACTAGCGGGAGGGTTAAATGAGCAGTTCTTC.

In its sample, this clone was seen once. This chain joins TRBV19 and TRBJ1-1; D not certain. The CDR3 extends over 13 amino acids. From germline, CDR1 is LNHDA and CDR2 SQIVND (reference sequence). Trimming left V 7 bases short and J 1 base short, with 10 bases between. The CDR3 loop reads CASNLTENTEAFF. In nucleotides, the CDR3 is TGTGCCAGTAACTTAACGGAGAACACTGAAGCTTTCTTT.

The rearrangement uses TRBV9 and TRBJ2-1, with 16 bases identical to TRBD2. This CDR3 spans 19 amino acids. V shed 4 bases, J shed 7 bases, and the junction held 14 bases outside the gene matches. Germline CDR1 SGDLS, CDR2 YYNGEE. This CDR3 is CASSPPQGLAGGPVNEQFF. In nucleotides, the CDR3 is TGTGCCAGCAGCCCCCCCCAGGGACTAGCGGGAGGGCCGGTGAATGAGCAGTTCTTC.

This sequence joins TRBV5-4 and TRBJ2-3, with D perhaps TRBD1 (5 bases). The CDR3 consists of 16 residues. The germline V gene encodes CDR1 SGHNT and CDR2 YYREEE (reference sequence). V lost 2 bases and J lost 1, with 14 bases in between. This CDR3 reads CASSLPPWGRTDTQYF. The DNA for the CDR3 is TGTGCCAGCAGCTTACCCCCGTGGGGCCGCACAGATACGCAGTATTTT.

CDR3 sequence: CASSLSYGTGIHEQFF. The CDR3 DNA is TGTGCCAGCAGTTTATCCTACGGGACAGGGATCCATGAGCAGTTCTTC. The genes are TRBV27 and TRBJ2-1, with 9 bases aligning to TRBD1. With 0 bases clipped from V and 8 bases from J, the junction kept 8 bases outside the gene matches. The CDR3 consists of 16 residues. The germline CDR1 and CDR2 sequences are MNHEY and SMNVEV (reference sequence).

The V gene is TRBV7-9, the J gene TRBJ2-7; D is undetermined. The CDR3 runs to 14 residues. Per germline, CDR1 SEHNR and CDR2 FQNEAQ (reference sequence). The V end was cut by 3 bases, the J end by 2 bases, with 11 bases between. Here the CDR3 reads CASSLYTDTYEQYF. The CDR3 nucleotides read TGTGCCAGCAGCTTGTATACAGATACCTACGAGCAGTACTTC.

The rearrangement uses TRBV14 and TRBJ2-3, with a possible D match to TRBD1 (5 bases). The CDR3 has 13 amino acids. The V gene lost 4 bases and the J gene lost 13 bases, with 18 bases spanning the gap. Germline lookup yields CDR1 SGHDN and CDR2 FVKESK. This chain's CDR3 is CASSRGFTDIEYF. CDR3 DNA: TGTGCCAGCAGCCGGGGCTTCACAGATATTGAGTATTTT.

V usage is TRBV4-1 and J usage is TRBJ2-7, with D perhaps given as TRBD1 or TRBD2 (5 bases each). Germline values: CDR1 MGHRA, CDR2 YSYEKL. V was clipped by 0 bases and J by 0 bases, with 18 bases between them. The CDR3 is made up of 18 amino acids. Here the CDR3 reads CASSQELIGTESSYEQYF. The CDR3 nucleotides are TGCGCCAGCAGCCAAGAGCTTATCGGGACGGAGAGCTCCTACGAGCAGTACTTC.

The chain employs TRBV29-1 and TRBJ2-3, with 9 bases aligning to TRBD2. CDR1 is SQVTM and CDR2 is ANQGSEA in the germline V gene. V trimming: 0 bases; J trimming: 4 bases; junction bases outside the gene matches: 8. The CDR3 runs to 16 residues. CDR3 sequence reads: CSVEEASGTLADTQYF. CDR3 nucleotide sequence: TGCAGCGTTGAAGAGGCTAGCGGGACCCTAGCAGATACGCAGTATTTT.

This chain uses TRBV21-1 with TRBJ2-7; the table gives TRBD2 as D, unverified against the DNA. TRBV21-1 is assigned pseudogene status. This CDR3 has 16 residues. The CDR3 is CASSKAPRRSSYEQYF. Written as DNA, the CDR3 is TGTGCCAGCAGCAAAGCCCCTCGGAGGAGCTCCTACGAGCAGTACTTC.

The V and J genes are TRBV6-1 and TRBJ2-7; 11 bases align to TRBD2. The V and J ends lost 3 bases and 4 bases, in that order; junction bases with no gene match: 5. CDR1 and CDR2 (germline): MNHNS, SASEGT. The CDR3 covers 15 residues. The CDR3 loop reads CASSDGTSGPYEQYF. DNA of the CDR3: TGTGCCAGCAGTGACGGGACTAGCGGACCATACGAGCAGTACTTC.

The chain is built from TRBV6-5 and TRBJ2-5, with D possibly TRBD2 on 5 matching bases. The CDR3 has 14 residues. The germline CDR1 and CDR2 sequences are MNHEY and SVGAGI. Deletions cut 0 bases from V and 5 bases from J, with 10 bases between. The CDR3 protein is CASSYSEGFETQYF. CDR3 bases: TGTGCCAGCAGTTACTCCGAGGGTTTCGAGACCCAGTACTTC.

The chain recombines TRBV14 with TRBJ2-7, with TRBD1 matching 8 bases. Trimming at V came to 4 bases and at J to 3 bases, leaving 11 bases not matched to a gene. The germline V gene has CDR1 SGHDN and CDR2 FVKESK. The CDR3 consists of 16 residues. The CDR3 is CASSPYYEGQGYEQYF. CDR3 nucleotides: TGTGCCAGCAGCCCCTACTATGAAGGACAGGGCTACGAGCAGTACTTC.

With regard to this clone: It may be a read error: a sequence one base away is much more abundant. Other nucleotide sequences in the sample specify the same CDR3. The gene calls are TRBV28 and TRBJ2-7; 11 nucleotides agree with TRBD1. V lost 6 bases, J lost 4 bases, and 5 bases stayed unmatched. Germline CDR1 reads MDHEN; CDR2 reads SYDVKM. The length of the CDR3 is 14 residues. In DNA, the CDR3 is TGTGCCAGCAGCCCCGGGACAGGGGGATACGAGCAGTACTTC. Translation: CASSPGTGGYEQYF.

The CDR3 loop reads CASSSDGIRNYEQYF. CDR3 bases: TGTGCCAGCAGCTCGGACGGGATCCGCAACTACGAGCAGTACTTC. V gene TRBV5-6 combines with J gene TRBJ2-7; tentative D call: TRBD2 (5 bases). V was cut by 3 bases and J by 3 bases, with 16 bases left in between. Germline CDR1 SGHDT, CDR2 YYEEEE. The CDR3 consists of 15 residues.

Worth noting for this clone: Distinct nucleotide sequences in the sample also encode this CDR3. The chain employs TRBV10-2 and TRBJ2-7; D gene unclear. The germline CDR1 and CDR2 sequences are WSHSY and SAAADI. CDR3 size: 11 residues. V was pared by 2 bases and J by 3 bases, with 2 bases between. The CDR3 DNA reads as TGCGCCAGCAGTGAGAGCTACGAGCAGTACTTC. This codes for CASSESYEQYF.

This chain links TRBV6-5 with TRBJ1-4; D remains unclear. Looked up from germline, CDR1 is MNHEY and CDR2 is SVGAGI. The V end was cut by 6 bases, the J end by 2 bases, with 10 bases between. This CDR3 region has 14 residues. DNA for the CDR3: TGTGCCAGCAGAACGGATGGGACTAATGAAAAACTGTTTTTT. Translating gives CASRTDGTNEKLFF.

V and J are TRBV19 and TRBJ1-2; D is unresolved. The CDR3 extends over 16 amino acids. The germline V gene encodes CDR1 LNHDA and CDR2 SQIVND (reference sequence). V shed 0 bases and J shed 0 bases, with 11 bases lying between them. CDR3 region: CASSIDLGLANYGYTF. CDR3 in DNA: TGTGCCAGTAGTATAGATCTCGGCTTAGCTAACTATGGCTACACCTTC.

The chain carries TRBV7-9 and TRBJ1-3; D not certain. The CDR3 loop spans 12 amino acids. V lost 11 bases to trimming and J lost 7 bases, with 15 bases between them. The germline V gene encodes CDR1 SEHNR and CDR2 FQNEAQ (reference sequence). CDR3 amino acids: CAFHTAGNTIYF. DNA of the CDR3: TGTGCCTTCCATACTGCGGGGAACACCATATATTTT. Supplemented by reference TRBV7-9 and TRBJ1-3, the full variable domain reads DTGVSQNPRHKITKRGQNVTFRCDPISEHNRLYWYRQTLGQGPEFLTYFQNEAQLEKSRLLSDRFSAERPKGSFSTLEIQRTEQGDSAMYLCAFHTAGNTIYFGEGSWLTVV.

About this clone: Other DNA sequences in this sample translate to the same CDR3. V and J are TRBV5-4 and TRBJ2-7; D is undetermined. V shed 3 bases and J shed 7 bases, with 8 bases lying between them. From germline, CDR1 is SGHNT and CDR2 YYREEE (reference sequence). CDR3 size: 11 residues. CDR3: CASSSTSEQYF. CDR3 in DNA: TGTGCCAGCAGCTCGACTTCGGAGCAGTACTTC.

This clone was seen just once. This sequence joins TRBV4-1 and TRBJ1-5; no reliable D call. V gave up 1 base and J gave up 0 bases, with 10 bases separating them. Germline V CDR1 and CDR2: MGHRA, YSYEKL. The CDR3 totals 16 residues. In nucleotides, the CDR3 is TGCGCCAGCAGCCAAGGTGGGCAGCATAGCAATCAGCCCCAGCATTTT. Its protein product is CASSQGGQHSNQPQHF.